The 13 T cell receptor beta chains below all came from one sample that was sequenced in a study of T cells after yellow fever vaccination. TCRdb re-derived calls from the 5' RACE reads in MiXCR, one entry per CDR3 protein. The data show under 300,000 distinct CDR3 sequences, with 6.9% seen just once and roughly 0.9% held by the top ten. Material: CD4+ T cells sorted from PBMCs, obtained 15 days after the yellow fever booster vaccination. The receptors shown here come from a young man who received the YFV17D yellow fever vaccine.

This clonotype was counted ten times or more. This chain joins TRBV12-3 or TRBV12-4 and TRBJ2-5, with D hard to call. The V and J ends lost 6 bases and 7 bases respectively, with 18 bases between them. This CDR3 spans 14 amino acids. CDR3 residues: CASSPRTARGTQYF. DNA for the CDR3: TGTGCCAGCAGCCCCCGGACGGCCAGAGGGACCCAGTACTTC.

The CDR3 protein is CASSVQGYSEQFF. The CDR3, as DNA: TGTGCCAGCAGCGTACAGGGTTATAGTGAGCAGTTCTTC. The chain joins TRBV7-2 to TRBJ2-1, with a possible D match to TRBD1 (6 bases). The germline CDR1 and CDR2 sequences are SGHTA and FQGNSA. Trimming stripped 5 bases from V and 9 bases from J, with 14 bases between. The CDR3 has 13 amino acids.

This clonotype was recorded many times. The genes are TRBV20-1 and TRBJ2-2; D remains ambiguous. Per germline, CDR1 DFQATT and CDR2 SNEGSKA (reference sequence). There are 13 residues in the CDR3. V was cut by 7 bases and J by 1 base, with 10 bases left in between. The CDR3 sequence is CSGRTVNTGELFF. Written as DNA, the CDR3 is TGCAGTGGTCGGACGGTGAACACCGGGGAGCTGTTTTTT.

The chain recombines TRBV12-3 or TRBV12-4 with TRBJ2-2, with a tentative D call TRBD1 (5 bases). This CDR3 is 13 amino acids long. The V and J ends lost 2 bases and 6 bases respectively, with 7 bases between them. CDR3 nucleotides: TGTGCCAGCAGTTTATTGGGGCCCGGGGAGCTGTTTTTT. The encoded protein is CASSLLGPGELFF.

This clonotype was counted a few times. The rearrangement links TRBV5-1 to TRBJ2-1; 10 positions match TRBD2. Germline loops: CDR1 SGHRS, CDR2 YFSETQ. Trimming removed 6 bases from V and 5 bases from J; junction bases left unmatched: 8. The CDR3 covers 15 residues. This CDR3 reads CASIPIAGGDNEQFF. The CDR3 nucleotides read TGCGCCAGCATCCCCATAGCGGGAGGAGACAATGAGCAGTTCTTC. Filled out from reference TRBV5-1 and TRBJ2-1, the complete variable domain reads KAGVTQTPRYLIKTRGQQVTLSCSPISGHRSVSWYQQTPGQGLQFLFEYFSETQRNKGNFPGRFSGRQFSNSRSEMNVSTLELGDSALYLCASIPIAGGDNEQFFGPGTRLTVL.

In its sample, this clonotype was seen many times. The chain joins TRBV7-9 to TRBJ2-3, with TRBD1 identical over 9 bases. Germline CDR1 and CDR2: SEHNR and FQNEAQ (reference sequence). With 5 bases clipped from V and 5 bases from J, the junction kept 11 bases outside the gene matches. CDR3 size: 16 residues. CDR3 in amino acids: CASSPRTGAEGDTQYF. CDR3 DNA sequence: TGTGCCAGCAGCCCCCGGACAGGGGCAGAGGGAGATACGCAGTATTTT.

In this sample, this clonotype turned up a few times. The chain carries TRBV6-2 or TRBV6-3 and TRBJ2-1; TRBD2 agrees at 8 bases. With 7 bases clipped from V and 7 bases from J, the junction kept 12 bases outside the gene matches. This CDR3 spans 15 amino acids. Germline assignment: CDR1 MNHEY and CDR2 SVGEGT. CDR3 residues: CASIAGGHPRNEQFF. CDR3 sequence (DNA): TGTGCCAGCATTGCGGGGGGACACCCTAGGAATGAGCAGTTCTTC.

The chain links TRBV7-2 to TRBJ2-4; perhaps TRBD1 as D (5 bases). CDR1 is SGHTA, CDR2 FQGNSA, per germline. V dropped 0 bases and J dropped 2 bases, with 11 bases sitting between them. The CDR3 consists of 16 residues. Here the CDR3 reads CASSLARQTSKNIQYF. CDR3 sequence (DNA): TGTGCCAGCAGCTTAGCGAGACAGACCTCCAAAAACATTCAGTACTTC.

The chain employs TRBV27 and TRBJ2-3; 9 positions match TRBD2. This CDR3 has 17 residues. The germline V gene encodes CDR1 MNHEY and CDR2 SMNVEV (reference sequence). The V gene end was trimmed by 7 bases and the J gene end by 5 bases; junction bases not matched to a gene: 16. CDR3 protein: CASTPTTSGRRRDTQYF. The CDR3 bases are TGTGCCAGCACCCCGACCACTAGCGGGCGGCGTCGAGATACGCAGTATTTT.

Concerning this clonotype: A much larger clone lies a single base off, so this may be a read error. CDR3 bases: TGCGCCAGCAGCCGCCGGCACACAGATACGCAGTATTTT. Amino acid sequence: CASSRRHTDTQYF. This sequence joins TRBV4-3 and TRBJ2-3, with no clear D. Germline V gene lookup returns CDR1 LGHNA and CDR2 YSLEER. V dropped 4 bases and J dropped 2 bases, with 7 bases sitting between them. The CDR3 consists of 13 residues.

This chain uses TRBV7-2 with TRBJ2-3, with 8 bases identical to TRBD2. Germline V CDR1 and CDR2: SGHTA, FQGNSA. The V segment lost 6 bases and the J segment 5 bases; nucleotides outside the gene matches: 13. This CDR3 is built from 16 residues. The CDR3 sequence is CASRTFPGLGGDTQYF. DNA of the CDR3: TGTGCCAGCAGGACCTTTCCGGGACTAGGGGGAGATACGCAGTATTTT.

The chain joins TRBV18 to TRBJ2-1; the match to TRBD1 covers 8 bases. CDR3 size: 16 residues. Germline V gives CDR1 KGHSH, CDR2 LQKENI. Trimming took 0 bases from V and 3 from J; bases not matched to a gene: 4. The CDR3 sequence: CASSPPDRVGYNEQFF. CDR3 nucleotides: TGTGCCAGCTCACCACCGGACAGGGTGGGCTACAATGAGCAGTTCTTC.

This clonotype was counted many times. The V call is TRBV18, the J call TRBJ2-1, with D perhaps TRBD2 (5 bases). This CDR3 spans 13 amino acids. The germline gives CDR1 KGHSH, CDR2 LQKENI. The V end was cut by 2 bases, the J end by 7 bases, with 9 bases between. In DNA form, the CDR3 reads TGTGCCAGCTCACCATCCGCGGGTAATGAGCAGTTCTTC. It codes for CASSPSAGNEQFF.